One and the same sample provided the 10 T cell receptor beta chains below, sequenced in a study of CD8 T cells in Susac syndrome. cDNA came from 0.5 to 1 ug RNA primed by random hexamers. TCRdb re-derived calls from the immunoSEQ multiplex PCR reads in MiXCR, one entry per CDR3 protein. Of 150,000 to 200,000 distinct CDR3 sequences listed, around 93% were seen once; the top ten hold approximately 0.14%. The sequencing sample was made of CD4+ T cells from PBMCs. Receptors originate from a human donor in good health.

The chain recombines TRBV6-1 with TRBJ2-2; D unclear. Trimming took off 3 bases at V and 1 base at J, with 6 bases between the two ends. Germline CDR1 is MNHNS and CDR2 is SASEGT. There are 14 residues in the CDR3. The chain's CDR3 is CASSDLMNTGELFF. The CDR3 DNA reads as TGTGCCAGCAGTGACCTGATGAACACCGGGGAGCTGTTTTTT.

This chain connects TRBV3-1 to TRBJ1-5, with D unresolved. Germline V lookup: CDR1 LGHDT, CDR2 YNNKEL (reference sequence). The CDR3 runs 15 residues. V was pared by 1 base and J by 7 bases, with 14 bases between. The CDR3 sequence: CASSQASGVGQPQHF. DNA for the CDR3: TGTGCCAGCAGCCAAGCGAGCGGGGTTGGCCAGCCCCAGCATTTT.

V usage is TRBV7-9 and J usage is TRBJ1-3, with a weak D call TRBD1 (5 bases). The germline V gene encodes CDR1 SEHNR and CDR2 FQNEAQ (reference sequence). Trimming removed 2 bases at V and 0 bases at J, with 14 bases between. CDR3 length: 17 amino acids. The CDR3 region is CASSLFLQVDSGNTIYF. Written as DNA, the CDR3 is TGTGCCAGCAGCTTATTCCTACAGGTCGACTCTGGAAACACCATATATTTT.

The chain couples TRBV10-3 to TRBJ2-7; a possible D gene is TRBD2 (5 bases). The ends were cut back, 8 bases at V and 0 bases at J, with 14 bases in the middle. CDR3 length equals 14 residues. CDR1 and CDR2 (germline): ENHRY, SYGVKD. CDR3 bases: TGTGCCATCCGTCCGGTGGGGAGCTCCTACGAGCAGTACTTC. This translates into CAIRPVGSSYEQYF.

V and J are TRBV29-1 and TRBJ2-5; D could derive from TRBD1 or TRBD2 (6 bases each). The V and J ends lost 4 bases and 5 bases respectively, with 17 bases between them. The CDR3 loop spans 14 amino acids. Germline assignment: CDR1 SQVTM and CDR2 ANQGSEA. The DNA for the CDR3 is TGCAGCGTTGTGGGATGGGGGGCGCAGGAGACCCAGTACTTC. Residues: CSVVGWGAQETQYF.

In nucleotides, the CDR3 is TGTGCCAGCAGCCGTGGGGACATCAGCTCCTACGAGCAGTACTTC. It translates to CASSRGDISSYEQYF. The chain employs TRBV5-6 and TRBJ2-7, with a tentative D call TRBD1 (6 bases). The CDR3 sequence is 15 residues long. Germline CDR1 reads SGHDT; CDR2 reads YYEEEE. V was cut by 4 bases and J by 0 bases, with 14 bases left in between.

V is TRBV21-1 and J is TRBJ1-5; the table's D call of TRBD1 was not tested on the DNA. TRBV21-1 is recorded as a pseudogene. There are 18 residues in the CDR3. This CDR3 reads CASSKEGQGWASNQPQHF. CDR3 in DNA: TGTGCCAGCAGCAAAGAGGGGCAGGGTTGGGCAAGCAATCAGCCCCAGCATTTT.

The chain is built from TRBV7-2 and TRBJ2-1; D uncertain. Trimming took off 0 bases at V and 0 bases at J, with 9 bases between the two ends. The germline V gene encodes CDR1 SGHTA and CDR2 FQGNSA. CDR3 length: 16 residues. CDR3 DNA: TGTGCCAGCAGCTTAGCAGCGCCAAGCTCCTACAATGAGCAGTTCTTC. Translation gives CASSLAAPSSYNEQFF.

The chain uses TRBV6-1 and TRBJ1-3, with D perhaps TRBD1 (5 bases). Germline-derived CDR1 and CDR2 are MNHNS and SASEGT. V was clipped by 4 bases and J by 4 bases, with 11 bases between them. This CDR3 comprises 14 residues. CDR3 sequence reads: CASSVRGIGNTIYF. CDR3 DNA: TGTGCCAGCAGTGTTCGGGGGATCGGAAACACCATATATTTT.

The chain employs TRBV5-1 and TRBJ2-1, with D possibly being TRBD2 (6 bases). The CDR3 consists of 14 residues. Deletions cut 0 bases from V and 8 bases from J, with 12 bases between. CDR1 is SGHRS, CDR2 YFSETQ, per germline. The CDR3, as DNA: TGCGCCAGCAGCTTGGGACTAGAAACCTATGAGCAGTTCTTC. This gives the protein CASSLGLETYEQFF.